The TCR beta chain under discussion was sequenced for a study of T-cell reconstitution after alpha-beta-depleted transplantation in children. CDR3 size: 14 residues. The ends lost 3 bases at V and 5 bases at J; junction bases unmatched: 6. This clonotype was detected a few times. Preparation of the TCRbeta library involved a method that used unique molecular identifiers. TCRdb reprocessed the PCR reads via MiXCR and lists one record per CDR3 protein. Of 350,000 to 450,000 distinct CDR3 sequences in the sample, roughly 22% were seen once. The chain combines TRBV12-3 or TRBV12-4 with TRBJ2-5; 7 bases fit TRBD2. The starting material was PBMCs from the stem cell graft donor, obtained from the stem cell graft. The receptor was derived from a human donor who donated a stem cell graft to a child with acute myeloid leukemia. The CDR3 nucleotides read TGTGCCAGCAGTTTCCGCGGGAGTATGGAGACCCAGTACTTC. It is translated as CASSFRGSMETQYF.